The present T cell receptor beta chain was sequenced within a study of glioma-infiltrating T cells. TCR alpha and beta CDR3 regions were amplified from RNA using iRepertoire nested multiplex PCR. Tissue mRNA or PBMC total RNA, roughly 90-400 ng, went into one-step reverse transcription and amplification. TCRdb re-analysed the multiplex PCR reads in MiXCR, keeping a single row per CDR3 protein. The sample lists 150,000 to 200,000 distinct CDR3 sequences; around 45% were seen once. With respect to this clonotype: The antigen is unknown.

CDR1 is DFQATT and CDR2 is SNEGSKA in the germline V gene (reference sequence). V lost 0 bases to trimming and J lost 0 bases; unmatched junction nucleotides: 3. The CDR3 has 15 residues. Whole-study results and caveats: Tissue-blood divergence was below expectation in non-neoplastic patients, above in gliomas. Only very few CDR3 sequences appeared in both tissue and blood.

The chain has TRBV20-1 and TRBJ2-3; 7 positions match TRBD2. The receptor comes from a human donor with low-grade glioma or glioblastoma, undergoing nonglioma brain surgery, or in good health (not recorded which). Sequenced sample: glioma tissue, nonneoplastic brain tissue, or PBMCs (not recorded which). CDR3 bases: TGCAGTGCTAGAGATCCAGCGGGAAGCACAGATACGCAGTATTTT. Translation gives CSARDPAGSTDTQYF.